This TCR beta chain was sequenced for a study of blood T cells in healthy people across ages. Study results and limitations: Since the PBMCs were unsorted, naive and antigen-experienced cells could not be conclusively compared.

This clonotype was seen at least ten times. Its cognate antigen is unknown. With a much larger clone just one base away, this may be a read error. Using a J-beta primer mix together with a sample-barcoded 5' primer, a second PCR was run for roughly 6 to 12 cycles. TCRdb re-called the 5' RACE reads through MiXCR, storing one row per CDR3 protein. The sample includes about 640,000 distinct CDR3 sequences, 25% to 35% of them seen just once. V gave up 4 bases and J gave up 11 bases; unmatched junction bases: 11. The CDR3 length is 13 residues. The germline gives CDR1 DFQATT, CDR2 SNEGSKA (reference sequence). Extraction of total RNA produced a minimum of 5 micrograms from each sample.

The genes are TRBV20-1 and TRBJ2-5; the match to TRBD1 covers 9 bases. This clonotype was sampled from an elderly woman in good health. The sample comprised blood. The CDR3 protein is CSATPDRGNEQYF. DNA for the CDR3: TGCAGTGCTACTCCGGACAGGGGCAATGAGCAGTACTTC.